The source of this T cell receptor beta chain is a study of blood T cell repertoires in COVID-19. Turning to the study itself: Whether acute or convalescent, the COVID-19 samples came from the United States, Italy and Spain.

The trim removed 0 bases at V and 7 bases at J, leaving 7 bases unmatched. Per the germline V gene, CDR1 is MNHNS and CDR2 is SASEGT. The CDR3 consists of 15 residues. Original methodology: Estimated nucleated cell counts came from reference gene primer amplification. The protocol was immunoSEQ multiplex PCR, while the TCRdb copy is restricted to in-frame clones and leaves out a portion. V, J and clone size were drawn from that table, and D and trimming were deduced from the DNA. The sample contains approximately 300,000 clones, 85% to 90% of which appear only once. The source is a young man with acute or convalescent COVID-19. The sample was peripheral blood. The chain combines TRBV6-1 with TRBJ1-2; TRBD1 matches at 8 bases. CDR3 nucleotide sequence: TGTGCCAGCAGTGAAGCGCTGGCCAGGGGGCTTGGCTACACCTTC. Translated: CASSEALARGLGYTF.